Below, 32 T cell receptor beta chains from the same sample are listed, as sequenced in a study of shared clonotypes between healthy human individuals. The assay was immunoSEQ multiplex PCR, and TCRdb's table has in-frame clones only and misses some. The table includes over 700,000 clones, 72% detected once. Sequencing input: memory CD4+ T cells sorted from blood. As for subset: CD45RA-negative fraction. All receptors derive from a woman aged 25 to 39 in good health.

The chain links TRBV5-1 to TRBJ2-7, with TRBD1 identical over 11 bases. The length of the CDR3 is 15 residues. V lost 4 bases to trimming and J lost 4 bases; unmatched junction nucleotides: 7. Germline V gives CDR1 SGHRS, CDR2 YFSETQ. The CDR3 nucleotides are TGCGCCAGCAGCAGTCCCGGGACAGGGGGGTACGAGCAGTACTTC. As protein: CASSSPGTGGYEQYF.

The table lists this clone with a count of one. The chain has TRBV6-5 and TRBJ2-7; the D gene is possibly TRBD2 (6 bases). The CDR3 extends over 12 amino acids. CDR1 and CDR2 from the germline V gene are MNHEY and SVGAGI. V was shortened by 6 bases and J by 13 bases, with 19 bases between the two germline ends. Written as DNA, the CDR3 is TGTGCCAGCAGAGAGGACCGGGACTCTGAATACTTC. This encodes CASREDRDSEYF.

The chain couples TRBV7-9 to TRBJ2-7, with D possibly matching TRBD1 (5 bases). Germline loops: CDR1 SEHNR, CDR2 FQNEAQ (reference sequence). The CDR3 spans 14 residues. V was trimmed by 3 bases and J by 3 bases, leaving 12 bases between them. The CDR3 DNA is TGTGCCAGCAGCTTGTTCACAGGCTACTACGAGCAGTACTTC. It specifies CASSLFTGYYEQYF.

This sequence joins TRBV6-6 and TRBJ2-1; TRBD2 might be the D (5 bases). This CDR3 comprises 13 residues. Per the germline V gene, CDR1 is MNHNY and CDR2 is SVGAGI (reference sequence). Trimming shortened V by 0 bases and J by 7 bases, and 7 bases separated the two germline ends. CDR3 region: CASSYSEVNEQFF. CDR3 sequence (DNA): TGTGCCAGCAGTTACTCGGAGGTTAATGAGCAGTTCTTC.

The chain joins TRBV7-9 to TRBJ2-2, with TRBD1 identical over 10 bases. The CDR3 has 14 amino acids. V dropped 8 bases and J dropped 5; count of bases not matched to a gene: 5. The germline CDR1 and CDR2 sequences are SEHNR and FQNEAQ (reference sequence). The CDR3 protein is CASLPGQGTGELFF. The CDR3 DNA sequence: TGTGCCAGCCTCCCGGGACAGGGGACCGGGGAGCTGTTTTTT.

This rearrangement joins TRBV18 to TRBJ1-3, with D unresolved. Germline assignment: CDR1 KGHSH and CDR2 LQKENI. This CDR3 comprises 17 residues. Trimming took 2 bases from V and 2 from J, leaving 16 bases between them. The CDR3 reads CASSPMAARGTGNTIYF. CDR3 nucleotide sequence: TGTGCCAGCTCACCAATGGCCGCTCGCGGTACTGGAAACACCATATATTTT.

Remarks on this clone: Additional DNA sequences in this sample encode the identical CDR3. The chain recombines TRBV4-1 with TRBJ1-4, with D hard to call. Trimming shortened V by 0 bases and J by 8 bases, and 13 bases separated the two germline ends. Germline loops: CDR1 MGHRA, CDR2 YSYEKL. CDR3 length: 15 residues. The CDR3 region has the DNA TGCGCCAGCAGCCAAGACCGGAGTCAAGGGGAAAAACTGTTTTTT. Protein product: CASSQDRSQGEKLFF.

The V and J genes are TRBV11-2 and TRBJ2-5; D call uncertain. The CDR3 covers 16 residues. CDR1 is SGHAT, CDR2 FQNNGV, per germline. The V and J ends lost 4 bases and 2 bases respectively, with 17 bases between them. The CDR3 region has the DNA TGTGCCAGCAGCTCAAATCCACCGGGTAATCAAGAGACCCAGTACTTC. This encodes CASSSNPPGNQETQYF.

The V call is TRBV19, the J call TRBJ2-3; D call uncertain. V was clipped by 9 bases and J by 0 bases, with 16 bases between them. CDR1 LNHDA and CDR2 SQIVND come from the germline V gene (reference sequence). The CDR3 has 15 residues. The CDR3 nucleotides are TGTGCCAGCTCCCGGGCGGCGGAGAGCACAGATACGCAGTATTTT. This gives the protein CASSRAAESTDTQYF.

This sequence joins TRBV19 and TRBJ2-1, with 7 positions matching TRBD2. This CDR3 has 15 amino acids. V shed 3 bases and J 4 bases; nucleotides not matched to a gene: 6. Germline values: CDR1 LNHDA, CDR2 SQIVND (reference sequence). The CDR3 is CASSIISGNYNEQFF. DNA of the CDR3: TGTGCCAGTAGTATTATCAGCGGGAATTACAATGAGCAGTTCTTC.

V and J are TRBV5-1 and TRBJ1-3; tentatively, D is TRBD1 (5 bases). V lost 5 bases to trimming and J lost 0 bases, with 9 bases between them. This CDR3 has 14 residues. Germline V lookup: CDR1 SGHRS, CDR2 YFSETQ. The CDR3 DNA follows: TGCGCCAGCAGGGCAGGGACCTCTGGAAACACCATATATTTT. Translation: CASRAGTSGNTIYF.

This clone was detected only a few times. The genes are TRBV27 and TRBJ2-1; 8 bases are shared with TRBD1. The CDR3 is 16 residues long. J gave up 2 bases and V 4 bases, and 7 bases lay outside the gene matches. Germline V CDR1 and CDR2: MNHEY, SMNVEV (reference sequence). DNA of the CDR3: TGTGCCAGCAGTTCCCTCCCACAGGGGGCCTACAATGAGCAGTTCTTC. Its translation: CASSSLPQGAYNEQFF.

The chain has TRBV21-1 and TRBJ2-1; the table's D gene call, TRBD2, was not cross checked with the DNA. TRBV21-1 is a listed pseudogene. The CDR3 sequence is 16 residues long. CDR3 coding DNA: TGTGCCAGCAGCAAATTTTGGGCGGGCCGTCTCAATGAGCAGTTCTTC. Encoded protein: CASSKFWAGRLNEQFF.

The V gene is TRBV10-2, the J gene TRBJ1-4, with D unresolved. From germline, CDR1 is WSHSY and CDR2 SAAADI. CDR3 length: 13 amino acids. V shed 0 bases and J shed 10 bases, with 9 bases lying between them. For the CDR3, the DNA is TGCGCCAGCAGTGAGTCCCTCTCCTCAAAACTGTTTTTT. This gives the protein CASSESLSSKLFF.

The chain carries TRBV19 and TRBJ2-2; D tentatively reads TRBD1 or TRBD2 (5 bases each). V was trimmed by 5 bases and J by 5 bases, leaving 33 bases between them. The CDR3 contains 21 residues. Germline V gene lookup returns CDR1 LNHDA and CDR2 SQIVND (reference sequence). CDR3 coding DNA: TGTGCCAGTAGTCCCCGACCTGGGAGATCGGGGATATACCCAGGGACCGGGGAGCTGTTTTTT. It codes for CASSPRPGRSGIYPGTGELFF.

The chain is built from TRBV6-1 and TRBJ1-3; 7 bases are a match to TRBD1. The CDR3 loop spans 16 amino acids. J was trimmed by 2 bases and V by 4 bases; bases with no gene match: 8. Germline lookup yields CDR1 MNHNS and CDR2 SASEGT. CDR3 sequence: CASSVTGVRTGNTIYF. The CDR3 nucleotides are TGTGCCAGCAGTGTCACAGGGGTCCGAACTGGAAACACCATATATTTT.

The V call is TRBV7-8, the J call TRBJ2-7; TRBD1 might be the D (6 bases). V lost 0 bases, J lost 5 bases, and 14 bases lay in between. The germline CDR1 and CDR2 sequences are SGHVS and FQNEAQ. This CDR3 spans 15 amino acids. CDR3 in DNA: TGTGCCAGCAGCTTAGCGTCCGCAGGGGCAAACGAGCAGTACTTC. Protein sequence: CASSLASAGANEQYF. The full variable domain, in which reference TRBV7-8 and TRBJ2-7 provide the parts outside the CDR3, is GAGVSQSPRYKVAKRGQDVALRCDPISGHVSLFWYQQALGQGPEFLTYFQNEAQLDKSGLPSDRFFAERPEGSVSTLKIQRTQQEDSAVYLCASSLASAGANEQYFGPGTRLTVT.

V and J are TRBV19 and TRBJ2-7; no clear D. This CDR3 comprises 14 residues. The V and J ends lost 5 bases and 2 bases respectively, with 13 bases between them. Germline V CDR1 and CDR2: LNHDA, SQIVND (reference sequence). CDR3 amino acids: CASSPTATTYEQYF. In nucleotides, the CDR3 is TGTGCCAGTAGTCCTACGGCCACTACCTACGAGCAGTACTTC.

This clone appeared many times. The chain carries TRBV11-2 and TRBJ2-1, with 8 bases lining up with TRBD2. The CDR3 has 16 residues. Trimming took 2 bases from V and 3 from J; bases not matched to a gene: 6. Germline CDR1 SGHAT, CDR2 FQNNGV. This chain's CDR3 is CASSLSGTSIYNEQFF. Written as DNA, the CDR3 is TGTGCCAGCAGCTTAAGCGGGACTAGTATCTACAATGAGCAGTTCTTC.

This clone came up a few times. The J gene is TRBJ2-7, the V gene TRBV4-1, with no clear D. Germline-derived CDR1 and CDR2 are MGHRA and YSYEKL. Trimming cost V 0 bases and J 0 bases, with 12 bases left between them. CDR3 length: 16 residues. The DNA for the CDR3 is TGCGCCAGCAGCCAAGATCCTCGTCGGAGCTCCTACGAGCAGTACTTC. Protein sequence: CASSQDPRRSSYEQYF.

Turning to this clone: In the same sample, other DNA sequences code for this CDR3. Here the CDR3 DNA reads TGCAGCGTAACCGGGACAGGTGTTTACGAGCAGTACTTC. The encoded protein is CSVTGTGVYEQYF. The chain combines TRBV29-1 with TRBJ2-7, with 8 positions matching TRBD1. V trimming: 6 bases; J trimming: 4 bases; junction bases outside the gene matches: 8. The CDR3 spans 13 residues. Germline lookup yields CDR1 SQVTM and CDR2 ANQGSEA.

This clone appeared a single time. This chain joins TRBV28 and TRBJ2-1, with TRBD2 matching over 7 bases. V dropped 3 bases and J dropped 7; count of bases not matched to a gene: 9. CDR3 length equals 15 residues. Germline V gives CDR1 MDHEN, CDR2 SYDVKM. This CDR3 reads CASSLGGSGQNEQFF. The CDR3 bases are TGTGCCAGCAGTTTGGGAGGGAGTGGGCAGAATGAGCAGTTCTTC.

Points on this clone: One end of the junction varies from germline; a read error may be responsible. This chain connects TRBV28 to TRBJ2-3; a possible D gene is TRBD1 (5 bases). Germline V lookup: CDR1 MDHEN, CDR2 SYDVKM. This CDR3 spans 13 amino acids. The CDR3 protein is CAGSTTVADTQYF. In DNA form, the CDR3 reads TGTGCCGGCAGTACGACAGTGGCAGATACGCAGTATTTT. The full variable domain, completed using reference TRBV28 and TRBJ2-3, is DVKVTQSSRYLVKRTGEKVFLECVQDMDHENMFWYRQDPGLGLRLIYFSYDVKMKEKGDIPEGYSVSREKKERFSLILESASTNQTSMYLCAGSTTVADTQYFGPGTRLTVL.

This clone was seen once. The sample contains more than one DNA sequence encoding this CDR3. The chain couples TRBV5-1 to TRBJ2-5; D is ambiguous. The CDR3 contains 14 residues. V lost 0 bases to trimming and J lost 0 bases, with 6 bases between them. Germline V gene data show CDR1 as SGHRS and CDR2 as YFSETQ. CDR3 protein: CASSLGQYQETQYF. In DNA, the CDR3 is TGCGCCAGCAGCTTGGGCCAGTACCAAGAGACCCAGTACTTC.

The V and J genes are TRBV10-2 and TRBJ1-5; D is ambiguous. CDR1 and CDR2 from the germline V gene are WSHSY and SAAADI. CDR3 length: 13 residues. The V and J ends lost 4 bases and 5 bases respectively, with 9 bases between them. CDR3 region: CASSGNSYQPQHF. The CDR3 DNA sequence: TGCGCCAGCAGTGGAAACAGCTATCAGCCCCAGCATTTT.

The chain couples TRBV19 to TRBJ1-1; a weak D match, TRBD1 (6 bases). The germline V and J ends were trimmed by 1 base and 1 base, with 10 bases remaining between them. The length of the CDR3 is 15 residues. The germline V gene has CDR1 LNHDA and CDR2 SQIVND (reference sequence). This chain's CDR3 is CASSIGQAPNTEAFF. CDR3 DNA: TGTGCCAGTAGTATAGGACAGGCGCCGAACACTGAAGCTTTCTTT.

V usage is TRBV7-2 and J usage is TRBJ2-1, with D hard to call. This CDR3 is built from 16 residues. Germline V CDR1 and CDR2: SGHTA, FQGNSA. V lost 9 bases and J lost 1, with 19 bases in between. The CDR3 loop reads CASQSRFSNSYNEQFF. The CDR3 DNA reads TGTGCCAGTCAGAGTAGGTTTAGTAATTCCTACAATGAGCAGTTCTTC.

V usage is TRBV14 and J usage is TRBJ1-1; D is unresolved. The CDR3 is 14 residues long. The germline V and J ends were trimmed by 2 bases and 3 bases, with 10 bases remaining between them. The V gene's germline CDR1 is SGHDN and CDR2 FVKESK. DNA of the CDR3: TGTGCCAGCAGCCAACTGCAGTCGTACACTGAAGCTTTCTTT. This codes for CASSQLQSYTEAFF.

This clone has just one count. V gene TRBV14 combines with J gene TRBJ2-5, with TRBD2 identical over 8 bases. The J call is doubtful: the DNA matches TRBJ2-7 better. This CDR3 region has 15 residues. Germline V lookup: CDR1 SGHDN, CDR2 FVKESK. CDR3 amino acids: CASSQVDGRAYEQYF. CDR3 in DNA: TGTGCCAGCAGCCAAGTAGACGGGAGGGCTTACGAGCAGTACTTC.

The table lists this clone with a few counts. The rearrangement links TRBV4-1 to TRBJ1-1; TRBD1 might be the D (5 bases). The CDR3 is 17 amino acids. Trimming took off 0 bases at V and 2 bases at J, with 16 bases between the two ends. Germline V gives CDR1 MGHRA, CDR2 YSYEKL. CDR3 in DNA: TGCGCCAGCAGCCAAGATCTGGGGACGGACTTCAACACTGAAGCTTTCTTT. This encodes CASSQDLGTDFNTEAFF.

CDR3 sequence: CASSRLPTSGRAGEQFF. CDR3 DNA: TGTGCCAGTAGCCGATTACCAACTAGCGGGAGGGCAGGGGAGCAGTTCTTC. The chain carries TRBV19 and TRBJ2-1, with 13 bases aligning to TRBD2. V gave up 6 bases and J gave up 10 bases; unmatched junction bases: 15. The CDR3 loop spans 17 amino acids. Looked up from germline, CDR1 is LNHDA and CDR2 is SQIVND (reference sequence).

About this clone: The junction and the germline gene differ at one end; a read error may be behind it. The chain links TRBV27 to TRBJ2-7, with 9 bases aligning to TRBD1. This CDR3 has 11 residues. Germline V gene lookup returns CDR1 MNHEY and CDR2 SMNVEV (reference sequence). As DNA, the CDR3 is TGTGCCAGCGGTACAGGGGGCCCTTGGGGATTC. Translating it yields CASGTGGPWGF.